This T cell receptor (beta chain) was profiled in a study of siplizumab effects on memory and regulatory T cells. Study-level results: Naive T cells appeared more diverse than memory cells and seemed to be major alloresponse contributors.

Measured with immunoSEQ multiplex PCR; TCRdb has only the in-frame clones, and not every one. The sample contains approximately 60,000 clones, roughly 78% of which appear only once. Germline lookup yields CDR1 MDHEN and CDR2 SYDVKM. The CDR3 contains 12 residues. V trimming: 9 bases; J trimming: 5 bases; junction bases outside the gene matches: 5. Concerning this clone itself: No antigen is known for it.

Input material: memory CD4+ T cells sorted from blood. This sequence was found in a human donor in good health. The genes are TRBV28 and TRBJ2-5, with 8 bases aligning to TRBD2. The CDR3 loop reads CASRTSTETQYF. In DNA, the CDR3 is TGTGCCAGTCGGACTAGCACCGAGACCCAGTACTTC.